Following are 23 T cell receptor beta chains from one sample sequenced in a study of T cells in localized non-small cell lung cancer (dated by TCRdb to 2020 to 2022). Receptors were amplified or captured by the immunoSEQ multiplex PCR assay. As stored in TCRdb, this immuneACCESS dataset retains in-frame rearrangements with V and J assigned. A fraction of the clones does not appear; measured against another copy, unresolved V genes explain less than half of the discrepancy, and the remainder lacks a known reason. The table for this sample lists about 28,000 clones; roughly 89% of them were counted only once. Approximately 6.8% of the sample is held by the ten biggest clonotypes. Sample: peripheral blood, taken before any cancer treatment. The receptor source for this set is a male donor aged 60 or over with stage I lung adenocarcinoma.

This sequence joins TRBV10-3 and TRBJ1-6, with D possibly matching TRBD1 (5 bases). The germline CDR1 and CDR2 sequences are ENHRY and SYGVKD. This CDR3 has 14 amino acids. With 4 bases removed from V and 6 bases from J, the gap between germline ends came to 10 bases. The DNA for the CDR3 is TGTGCCATCAGTGGCGGGGCCGGTAATTCACCCCTCCACTTT. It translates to CAISGGAGNSPLHF.

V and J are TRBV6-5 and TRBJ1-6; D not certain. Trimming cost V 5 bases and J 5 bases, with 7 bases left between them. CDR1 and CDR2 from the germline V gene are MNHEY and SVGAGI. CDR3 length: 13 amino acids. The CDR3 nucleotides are TGTGCCAGCAGTCCAAGGGATAATTCACCCCTCCACTTT. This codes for CASSPRDNSPLHF.

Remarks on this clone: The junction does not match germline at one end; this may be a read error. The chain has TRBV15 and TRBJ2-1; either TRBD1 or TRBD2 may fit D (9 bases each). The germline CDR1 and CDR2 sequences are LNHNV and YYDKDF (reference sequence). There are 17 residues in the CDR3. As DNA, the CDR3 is TGTGCCACCAGCGGAGACAGGGGGACTAGCCACCACAATGAGCAGTTCTTC. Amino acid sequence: CATSGDRGTSHHNEQFF. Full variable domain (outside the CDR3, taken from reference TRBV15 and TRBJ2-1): DAMVIQNPRYQVTQFGKPVTLSCSQTLNHNVMYWYQQKSSQAPKLLFHYYDKDFNNEADTPDNFQSRRPNTSFCFLDIRSPGLGDTAMYLCATSGDRGTSHHNEQFFGPGTRLTVL.

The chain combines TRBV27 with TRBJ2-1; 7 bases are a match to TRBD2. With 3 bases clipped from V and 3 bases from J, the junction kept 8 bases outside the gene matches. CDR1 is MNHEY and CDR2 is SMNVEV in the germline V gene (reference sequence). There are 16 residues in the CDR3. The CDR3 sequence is CASSLSAGVSYNEQFF. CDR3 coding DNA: TGTGCCAGCAGTTTGTCTGCGGGGGTAAGCTACAATGAGCAGTTCTTC.

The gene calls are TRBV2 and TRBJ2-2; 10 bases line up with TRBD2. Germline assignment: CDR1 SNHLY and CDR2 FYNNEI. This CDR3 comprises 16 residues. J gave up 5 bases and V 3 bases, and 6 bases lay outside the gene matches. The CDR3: CASSDRIAGGTGELFF. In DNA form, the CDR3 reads TGTGCCAGCAGTGATAGAATAGCGGGGGGAACCGGGGAGCTGTTTTTT.

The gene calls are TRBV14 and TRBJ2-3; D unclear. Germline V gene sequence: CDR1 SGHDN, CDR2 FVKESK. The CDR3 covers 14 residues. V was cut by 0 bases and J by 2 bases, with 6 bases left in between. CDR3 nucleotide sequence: TGTGCCAGCAGCCAAGAACAAGCCACAGATACGCAGTATTTT. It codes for CASSQEQATDTQYF. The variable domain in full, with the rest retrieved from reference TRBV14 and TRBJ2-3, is EAGVTQFPSHSVIEKGQTVTLRCDPISGHDNLYWYRRVMGKEIKFLLHFVKESKQDESGMPNNRFLAERTGGTYSTLKVQPAELEDSGVYFCASSQEQATDTQYFGPGTRLTVL.

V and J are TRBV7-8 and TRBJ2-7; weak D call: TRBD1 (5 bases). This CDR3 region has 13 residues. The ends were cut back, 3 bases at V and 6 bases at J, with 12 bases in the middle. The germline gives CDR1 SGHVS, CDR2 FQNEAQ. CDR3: CASSFSWGGEQYF. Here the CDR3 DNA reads TGTGCCAGCAGCTTCTCATGGGGCGGCGAGCAGTACTTC.

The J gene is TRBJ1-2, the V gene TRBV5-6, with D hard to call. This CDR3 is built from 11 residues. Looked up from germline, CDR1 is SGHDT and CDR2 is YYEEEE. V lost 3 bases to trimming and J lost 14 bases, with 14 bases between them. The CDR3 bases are TGTGCCAGCAGCTCAAGAGGGCCGCAAACCTTC. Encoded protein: CASSSRGPQTF.

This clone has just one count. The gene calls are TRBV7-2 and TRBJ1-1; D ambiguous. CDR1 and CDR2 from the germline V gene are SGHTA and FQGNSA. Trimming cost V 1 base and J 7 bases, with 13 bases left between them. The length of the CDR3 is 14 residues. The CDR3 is CASSLDPSSGEAFF. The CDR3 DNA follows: TGTGCCAGCAGCTTAGACCCCTCTTCAGGTGAAGCTTTCTTT. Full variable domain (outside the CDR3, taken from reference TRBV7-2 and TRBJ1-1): GAGVSQSPSNKVTEKGKDVELRCDPISGHTALYWYRQSLGQGLEFLIYFQGNSAPDKSGLPSDRFSAERTGGSVSTLTIQRTQQEDSAVYLCASSLDPSSGEAFFGQGTRLTVV.

CDR3 sequence (DNA): TGTGCCAGCAGTCCCTACCAAGGGAAGGCTGAAGCTTTCTTT. Translating it yields CASSPYQGKAEAFF. V and J are TRBV2 and TRBJ1-1; D remains unclear. Germline lookup yields CDR1 SNHLY and CDR2 FYNNEI. The V and J ends lost 5 bases and 6 bases respectively, with 16 bases between them. The CDR3 runs to 14 residues.

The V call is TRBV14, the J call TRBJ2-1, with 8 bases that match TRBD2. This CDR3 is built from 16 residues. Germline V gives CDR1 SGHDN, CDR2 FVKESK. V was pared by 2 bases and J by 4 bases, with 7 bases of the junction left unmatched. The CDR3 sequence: CASSQMASGGYNEQFF. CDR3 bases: TGTGCCAGCAGCCAAATGGCGAGCGGGGGTTACAATGAGCAGTTCTTC.

CDR3 sequence reads: CASSSPGQTDEQFF. Written as DNA, the CDR3 is TGTGCCAGCAGTTCCCCCGGACAGACCGATGAGCAGTTCTTC. The chain links TRBV28 to TRBJ2-1; D possibly corresponds to TRBD1 (6 bases). Germline V gives CDR1 MDHEN, CDR2 SYDVKM. The CDR3 extends over 14 amino acids. The V and J ends lost 4 bases and 8 bases respectively, with 15 bases between them.

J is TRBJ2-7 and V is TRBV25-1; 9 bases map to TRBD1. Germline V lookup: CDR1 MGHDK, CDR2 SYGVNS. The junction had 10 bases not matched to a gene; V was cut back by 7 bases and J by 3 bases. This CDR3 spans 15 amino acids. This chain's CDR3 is CASTPRQGGIYEQYF. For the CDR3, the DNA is TGTGCCAGCACCCCCCGACAGGGGGGAATCTACGAGCAGTACTTC.

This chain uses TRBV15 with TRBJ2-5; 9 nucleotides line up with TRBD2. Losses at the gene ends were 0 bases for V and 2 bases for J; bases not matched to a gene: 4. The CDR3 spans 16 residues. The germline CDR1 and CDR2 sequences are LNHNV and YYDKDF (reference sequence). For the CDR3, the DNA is TGTGCCACCAGCAGAGATGTGGCGGGGGGGCAAGAGACCCAGTACTTC. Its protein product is CATSRDVAGGQETQYF.

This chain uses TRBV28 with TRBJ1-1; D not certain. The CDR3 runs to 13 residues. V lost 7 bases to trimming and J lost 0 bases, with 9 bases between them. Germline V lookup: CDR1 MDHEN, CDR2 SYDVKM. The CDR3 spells CASTPVMNTEAFF. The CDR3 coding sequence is TGTGCCAGCACCCCCGTCATGAACACTGAAGCTTTCTTT.

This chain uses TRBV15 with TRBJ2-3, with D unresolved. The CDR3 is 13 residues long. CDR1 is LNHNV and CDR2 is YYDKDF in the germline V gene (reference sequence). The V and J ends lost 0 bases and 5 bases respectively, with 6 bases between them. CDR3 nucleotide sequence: TGTGCCACCAGCAGAGATGCAGGAGATACGCAGTATTTT. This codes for CATSRDAGDTQYF.

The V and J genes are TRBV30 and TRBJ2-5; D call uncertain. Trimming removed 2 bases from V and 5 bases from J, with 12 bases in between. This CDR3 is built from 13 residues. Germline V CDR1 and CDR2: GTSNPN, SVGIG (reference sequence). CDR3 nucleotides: TGTGCCTGGAGTCTTTGGCAGGAGGAGACCCAGTACTTC. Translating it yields CAWSLWQEETQYF.

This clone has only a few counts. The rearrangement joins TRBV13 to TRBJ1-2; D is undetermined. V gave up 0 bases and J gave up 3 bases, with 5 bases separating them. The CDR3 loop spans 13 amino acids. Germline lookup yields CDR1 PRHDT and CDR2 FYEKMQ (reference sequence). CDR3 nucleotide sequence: TGTGCCAGCAGCTTAGGACAGTACTATGGCTACACCTTC. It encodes CASSLGQYYGYTF.

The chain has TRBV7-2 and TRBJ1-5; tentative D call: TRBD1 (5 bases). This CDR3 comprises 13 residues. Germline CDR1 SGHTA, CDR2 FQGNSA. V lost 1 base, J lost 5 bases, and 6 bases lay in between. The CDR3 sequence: CASSLEGDQPQHF. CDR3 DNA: TGTGCCAGCAGCTTAGAAGGGGATCAGCCCCAGCATTTT.

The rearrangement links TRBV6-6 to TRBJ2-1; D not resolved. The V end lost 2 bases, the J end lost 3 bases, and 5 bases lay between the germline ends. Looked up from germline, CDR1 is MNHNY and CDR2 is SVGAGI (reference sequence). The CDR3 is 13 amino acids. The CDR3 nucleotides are TGTGCCAGCAGTTACGGGGTCTACAATGAGCAGTTCTTC. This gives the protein CASSYGVYNEQFF.

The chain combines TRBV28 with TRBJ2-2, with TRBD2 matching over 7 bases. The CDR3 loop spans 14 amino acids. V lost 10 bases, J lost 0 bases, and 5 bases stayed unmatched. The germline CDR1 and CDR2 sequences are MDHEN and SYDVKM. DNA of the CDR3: TGTGCCACGGGGGGAGGCACGAACACCGGGGAGCTGTTTTTT. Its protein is CATGGGTNTGELFF.

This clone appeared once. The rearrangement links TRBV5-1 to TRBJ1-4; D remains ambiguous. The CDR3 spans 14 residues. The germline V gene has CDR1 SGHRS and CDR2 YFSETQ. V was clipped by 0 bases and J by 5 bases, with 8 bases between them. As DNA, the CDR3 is TGCGCCAGCAGCTTGGTACCGGGGAATGAAAAACTGTTTTTT. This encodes CASSLVPGNEKLFF.

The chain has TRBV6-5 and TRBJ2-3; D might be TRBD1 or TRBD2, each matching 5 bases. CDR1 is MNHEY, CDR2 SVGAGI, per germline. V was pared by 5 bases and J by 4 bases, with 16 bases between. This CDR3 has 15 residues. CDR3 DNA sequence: TGTGCCAGCAGTCCGTCCCGGGGCAACGCAGATACGCAGTATTTT. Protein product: CASSPSRGNADTQYF.